These 27 T cell receptor beta chains share one sample of origin, sequenced in a study of T-cell reconstitution after alpha-beta-depleted transplantation in children. Unique molecular identifiers were used to barcode this TCRbeta library. TCRdb re-derived calls from the PCR reads in MiXCR, one entry per CDR3 protein. This table holds about 980,000 distinct CDR3 sequences, about 31% found once. The sequencing used PBMCs, mostly from graft donor cells, collected 360 days after TCRalphabeta/CD19-depleted stem cell transplant. All receptors derive from a boy under three years old who had a stem cell transplant for SCID, so the T cells may come from the graft donor.

The table lists this clonotype with a few counts. The chain couples TRBV25-1 to TRBJ2-1, with 10 bases that match TRBD1. From germline, CDR1 is MGHDK and CDR2 SYGVNS. The V segment lost 1 base and the J segment 4 bases; nucleotides outside the gene matches: 4. The CDR3 is 16 amino acids. The CDR3 DNA follows: TGTGCCAGCAGTGAATGGGGGACAGGGGCGTACAATGAGCAGTTCTTC. It is translated as CASSEWGTGAYNEQFF. The complete variable domain, with remaining parts taken from reference TRBV25-1 and TRBJ2-1, reads EADIYQTPRYLVIGTGKKITLECSQTMGHDKMYWYQQDPGMELHLIHYSYGVNSTEKGDLSSESTVSRIRTEHFPLTLESARPSHTSQYLCASSEWGTGAYNEQFFGPGTRLTVL.

The J gene is TRBJ2-5, the V gene TRBV18; unclear D gene. Trimming removed 4 bases from V and 10 bases from J, with 10 bases in between. Germline V gives CDR1 KGHSH, CDR2 LQKENI. The CDR3 sequence is 11 residues long. In nucleotides, the CDR3 is TGTGCCAGCTCACTAGGTGTGGACCAGTACTTC. As protein: CASSLGVDQYF.

This clonotype was seen only a few times. This chain uses TRBV19 with TRBJ2-1; D is ambiguous. Per the germline V gene, CDR1 is LNHDA and CDR2 is SQIVND (reference sequence). The CDR3 runs to 14 residues. The V end was cut by 7 bases, the J end by 0 bases, with 10 bases between. The CDR3 reads CASKDPSSYNEQFF. The CDR3 DNA follows: TGTGCCAGTAAAGACCCCAGCTCCTACAATGAGCAGTTCTTC.

This clonotype was observed a few times. The chain's CDR3 is CSAGVVGGESTEAFF. Written as DNA, the CDR3 is TGCAGTGCTGGGGTCGTGGGGGGTGAGAGCACTGAAGCTTTCTTT. This chain uses TRBV20-1 with TRBJ1-1; maybe TRBD1 (5 bases). The CDR3 runs to 15 residues. Trimming took 5 bases from V and 4 from J, leaving 20 bases between them. Germline V gene sequence: CDR1 DFQATT, CDR2 SNEGSKA (reference sequence).

The chain couples TRBV12-3 or TRBV12-4 to TRBJ1-6; no firm D call. The CDR3 contains 15 residues. V was clipped by 4 bases and J by 0 bases, with 7 bases between them. The CDR3 loop is CASSSQSSYNSPLHF. The CDR3 coding sequence is TGTGCCAGCAGTTCACAGAGCTCCTATAATTCACCCCTCCACTTT.

This clonotype was picked up a small number of times. The genes are TRBV9 and TRBJ2-7; TRBD1 matches at 7 bases. CDR3 length equals 16 residues. Looked up from germline, CDR1 is SGDLS and CDR2 is YYNGEE. The junction had 20 bases not matched to a gene; V was cut back by 7 bases and J by 7 bases. CDR3 DNA sequence: TGTGCCAGCCAAGATCCCCGACAGGGCGAAATTTGGGAGCAGTACTTC. Translating it yields CASQDPRQGEIWEQYF.

In its sample, this clonotype was seen a few times. This chain uses TRBV10-2 with TRBJ1-3; a weak D match, TRBD1 (5 bases). The CDR3 extends over 14 amino acids. Germline V gene lookup returns CDR1 WSHSY and CDR2 SAAADI. Trimming took off 2 bases at V and 4 bases at J, with 9 bases between the two ends. CDR3 DNA: TGCGCCAGCAGTGAGATAGGACAAGGAAACACCATATATTTT. Translation: CASSEIGQGNTIYF.

The rearrangement joins TRBV21-1 to TRBJ2-7; no check of the table's D call, TRBD1, against the DNA was made. TRBV21-1 is deemed a pseudogene. This CDR3 contains 12 residues. Here the CDR3 reads CASLQGCYEQYF. The CDR3 coding sequence is TGTGCCAGTTTACAGGGGTGCTACGAGCAGTACTTC.

This chain connects TRBV4-2 to TRBJ1-3; 7 positions agree with TRBD1. V gave up 0 bases and J gave up 3 bases; unmatched junction bases: 8. The CDR3 is 17 residues long. Germline-derived CDR1 and CDR2 are LGHNA and YNFKEQ. Written as DNA, the CDR3 is TGTGCCAGCAGCCAAGACAGGGGGAGAGGTCTTGGAAACACCATATATTTT. As protein: CASSQDRGRGLGNTIYF.

To note about this clonotype: Germline and junction disagree at one end, which may indicate a read error. This chain links TRBV7-9 with TRBJ2-5; no clear D. This CDR3 is built from 16 residues. Germline V gives CDR1 SEHNR, CDR2 FQNEAQ (reference sequence). CDR3 DNA sequence: TGTGCCAGCAGCTTGGTGGGTAGGGCTATCCAAGAAACCCAGTACTTC. This codes for CASSLVGRAIQETQYF. Full variable domain (outside the CDR3, taken from reference TRBV7-9 and TRBJ2-5): DTGVSQNPRHKITKRGQNVTFRCDPISEHNRLYWYRQTLGQGPEFLTYFQNEAQLEKSRLLSDRFSAERPKGSFSTLEIQRTEQGDSAMYLCASSLVGRAIQETQYFGPGTRLLVL.

This clonotype was observed a handful of times. The V gene is TRBV6-6, the J gene TRBJ2-5, with D uncertain. V gave up 4 bases and J gave up 4 bases, with 7 bases separating them. CDR1 and CDR2 from the germline V gene are MNHNY and SVGAGI (reference sequence). The CDR3 is 12 residues long. The CDR3 is CASSFRPETQYF. CDR3 coding DNA: TGTGCCAGCAGTTTCCGGCCAGAGACCCAGTACTTC.

This clonotype was counted at least ten times. This rearrangement joins TRBV29-1 to TRBJ2-1; possibly TRBD1 or TRBD2 for D (5 bases each). This CDR3 is built from 12 residues. Trimming removed 3 bases from V and 6 bases from J, with 9 bases in between. The germline CDR1 and CDR2 sequences are SQVTM and ANQGSEA. For the CDR3, the DNA is TGCAGCGTTGAGGGACCGTTCAATGAGCAGTTCTTC. Protein sequence: CSVEGPFNEQFF.

This clonotype was detected only a few times. This rearrangement joins TRBV6-6 to TRBJ2-7; D is ambiguous. Per the germline V gene, CDR1 is MNHNY and CDR2 is SVGAGI (reference sequence). V gave up 0 bases and J gave up 6 bases, with 6 bases separating them. The CDR3 is 12 residues long. CDR3 sequence reads: CASSYSSVEQYF. Written as DNA, the CDR3 is TGTGCCAGCAGTTACTCATCAGTCGAGCAGTACTTC.

This chain connects TRBV12-3 or TRBV12-4 to TRBJ1-4; a weak D match, TRBD1 (5 bases). There are 15 residues in the CDR3. With 0 bases removed from V and 7 bases from J, the gap between germline ends came to 12 bases. The CDR3 region has the DNA TGTGCCAGCAGTTTAGCAGCAGGGAAGGCTGAAAAACTGTTTTTT. It yields the protein CASSLAAGKAEKLFF.

The chain is built from TRBV9 and TRBJ2-1; 11 positions agree with TRBD2. Germline V gives CDR1 SGDLS, CDR2 YYNGEE. This CDR3 is built from 16 residues. Trimming at V came to 0 bases and at J to 9 bases, leaving 8 bases not matched to a gene. In DNA, the CDR3 is TGTGCCAGCAGCGTAGTTGGGACTAGCGGTAATGCTGAGCAGTTCTTC. It codes for CASSVVGTSGNAEQFF. The whole variable domain, remainder taken from reference TRBV9 and TRBJ2-1, is DSGVTQTPKHLITATGQRVTLRCSPRSGDLSVYWYQQSLDQGLQFLIQYYNGEERAKGNILERFSAQQFPDLHSELNLSSLELGDSALYFCASSVVGTSGNAEQFFGPGTRLTVL.

The CDR3: CAISEIVGVYYNEQFF. The CDR3, as DNA: TGTGCCATCAGTGAGATTGTGGGTGTTTACTACAATGAGCAGTTCTTC. The rearrangement links TRBV10-3 to TRBJ2-1; D unresolved. Trimming took 2 bases from V and 3 from J, leaving 14 bases between them. The CDR3 sequence is 16 residues long. CDR1 and CDR2 (germline): ENHRY, SYGVKD.

The chain has TRBV4-3 and TRBJ2-7; 7 bases line up with TRBD2. The CDR3 runs 15 residues. CDR1 is LGHNA and CDR2 is YSLEER in the germline V gene. Unmatched junction bases numbered 6, after V lost 1 base and J lost 3 bases. The CDR3 DNA reads as TGCGCCAGCAGCCAAGTGGTTCGGGGGGTCTACGAGCAGTACTTC. Amino acid sequence: CASSQVVRGVYEQYF.

This clonotype was picked up a small number of times. This chain uses TRBV25-1 with TRBJ2-2; D remains ambiguous. Trimming removed 7 bases from V and 3 bases from J, with 3 bases in between. CDR3 length equals 11 residues. Germline V gives CDR1 MGHDK, CDR2 SYGVNS. The chain's CDR3 is CASIHTGELFF. The DNA for the CDR3 is TGTGCCAGCATACACACCGGGGAGCTGTTTTTT.

This rearrangement joins TRBV7-6 to TRBJ1-3; no firm D call. The V gene's germline CDR1 is SGHVS and CDR2 FNYEAQ. Trimming shortened V by 5 bases and J by 4 bases, and 12 bases separated the two germline ends. The CDR3 has 14 amino acids. The CDR3 coding sequence is TGTGCCAGCAGCCCGACGGAACAGGGAAACACCATATATTTT. Residues: CASSPTEQGNTIYF. The full variable domain, with the rest looked up from reference TRBV7-6 and TRBJ1-3, is GAGVSQSPRYKVTKRGQDVALRCDPISGHVSLYWYRQALGQGPEFLTYFNYEAQQDKSGLPNDRFSAERPEGSISTLTIQRTEQRDSAMYRCASSPTEQGNTIYFGEGSWLTVV.

There are a few counts of this clonotype. V gene TRBV12-3 or TRBV12-4 combines with J gene TRBJ1-5; the D gene is possibly TRBD1 (5 bases). The CDR3 is made up of 14 amino acids. V lost 3 bases, J lost 7 bases, and 13 bases lay in between. DNA for the CDR3: TGTGCCAGCAGTTTCTGGGGCCGGGGGCAGCCCCAGCATTTT. This codes for CASSFWGRGQPQHF.

The chain carries TRBV12-3 or TRBV12-4 and TRBJ1-2; D gene ambiguous. The CDR3 runs to 14 residues. Between the trimmed V and J ends, which lost 5 bases and 8 bases, there was a span of 18 bases. CDR3 DNA: TGTGCCAGCAGTCGGGGTACTCCCGGGCTGGGCTACACCTTC. This sequence encodes CASSRGTPGLGYTF.

The chain uses TRBV6-2 or TRBV6-3 and TRBJ2-5; no clear D. The V gene lost 1 base and the J gene lost 1 base, with 4 bases spanning the gap. Germline V gives CDR1 MNHEY, CDR2 SVGEGT. The CDR3 runs 13 residues. CDR3 nucleotides: TGTGCCAGCAGTTACTTGACCCAAGAGACCCAGTACTTC. Translated, it gives CASSYLTQETQYF.

A few counts support this clonotype. The genes are TRBV12-3 or TRBV12-4 and TRBJ1-1; D possibly corresponds to TRBD1 (6 bases). CDR3 length equals 15 residues. Trimming pared 9 bases from V and 4 bases from J, leaving 21 bases between. CDR3 sequence reads: CASGGNRAFSTEAFF. CDR3 coding DNA: TGTGCCAGTGGCGGCAACAGGGCTTTCAGCACTGAAGCTTTCTTT.

The chain carries TRBV20-1 and TRBJ2-7; D unresolved. CDR1 DFQATT and CDR2 SNEGSKA come from the germline V gene (reference sequence). Deletions cut 4 bases from V and 2 bases from J, with 9 bases between. CDR3 size: 12 residues. The CDR3 reads CSAKDGPYEQYF. The CDR3 DNA follows: TGCAGTGCTAAGGACGGTCCCTACGAGCAGTACTTC.

The chain couples TRBV6-1 to TRBJ1-2; 9 bases match TRBD1. After removal of 8 bases from V and 4 bases from J, the junction contained 11 bases not matched to a gene. The germline gives CDR1 MNHNS, CDR2 SASEGT. The CDR3 is 15 amino acids. CDR3 sequence: CASRGPGQGSYGYTF. The CDR3 nucleotides are TGTGCCAGCCGGGGCCCGGGACAGGGAAGCTATGGCTACACCTTC.

Many counts were recorded for this clonotype. V gene TRBV12-3 or TRBV12-4 combines with J gene TRBJ2-3; D is tentatively TRBD1 or TRBD2 (6 bases each). Trimming cost V 4 bases and J 5 bases, with 13 bases left between them. The CDR3 length is 14 residues. DNA for the CDR3: TGTGCCAGCAGTTACCCGGGGGCGAGAGATACGCAGTATTTT. Amino acid sequence: CASSYPGARDTQYF.

This chain links TRBV7-9 with TRBJ2-3; 7 nucleotides match TRBD2. V dropped 7 bases and J dropped 6; count of bases not matched to a gene: 16. The germline CDR1 and CDR2 sequences are SEHNR and FQNEAQ (reference sequence). The CDR3 runs 16 residues. The CDR3, as DNA: TGTGCCAGCATCTCCGGACTAGAAGTCAGTTGGGATACGCAGTATTTT. The encoded protein is CASISGLEVSWDTQYF.